This T cell receptor beta chain was sequenced in a study of blood T cell repertoires in COVID-19. Study summary: T cells, B-cell-depleted T cells, or PBMCs provided the cDNA or gDNA that served as material.

Germline loops: CDR1 SGHRS, CDR2 YFSETQ. The CDR3 sequence is 16 residues long. J lost 0 bases, V lost 4 bases, and 7 bases had no gene match. Assay used: immunoSEQ multiplex PCR; TCRdb lists only in-frame clones, some missing. The sample comprises 300,000 to 450,000 clones, approximately 90% of which are singletons, and 3% to 4.5% rests with the top ten. Those enrolled in Seattle joined during active infection and were followed longitudinally afterward. The V call is TRBV5-1, the J call TRBJ1-3; 7 bases fit TRBD1. The sample consisted of peripheral blood. This TCR came from a woman aged 55-75 years with COVID-19, enrolled during active disease. The CDR3 bases are TGCGCCAGCAGCCCTGGGACAGCCTTCTCTGGAAACACCATATATTTT. This encodes CASSPGTAFSGNTIYF.